A single sample is the source of the 3 T cell receptor beta chains below, sequenced in a study of beta chain features in type 1 diabetes. Every bit of the isolated RNA underwent reverse transcription, so sequencing read expressed TCRB transcripts. Libraries were prepared by immunoSEQ multiplex PCR; TCRdb keeps only in-frame clonotypes and omits some of them. The table records fewer than 550,000 clones, about an eighth of them present only once. Sequences were obtained from naive CD4+ T cells from blood. The receptors come from a woman in her late teens or twenties in good health.

As DNA, the CDR3 is TGTGCCACCAGCGGACAGGGACCCCGACTAGCGGGAGGAAGAGAGACCCAGTACTTC. Encoded protein: CATSGQGPRLAGGRETQYF. This chain joins TRBV15 and TRBJ2-5; 13 bases fit TRBD2. With 5 bases clipped from V and 4 bases from J, the junction kept 16 bases outside the gene matches. This CDR3 is built from 19 residues. CDR1 is LNHNV, CDR2 YYDKDF, per germline (reference sequence).

In this sample, this clone turned up a few times. This sequence joins TRBV2 and TRBJ2-2; possible D gene TRBD1, 6 bases. In germline, CDR1 is SNHLY, CDR2 FYNNEI. The CDR3 consists of 15 residues. Between the trimmed V and J ends, which lost 7 bases and 0 bases, there was a span of 12 bases. CDR3: CASTRTEANTGELFF. DNA of the CDR3: TGTGCCAGCACCAGGACAGAGGCGAACACCGGGGAGCTGTTTTTT.

The J gene is TRBJ1-1, the V gene TRBV18; D not certain. This CDR3 is built from 11 residues. V lost 4 bases and J lost 3, with 3 bases in between. Germline V CDR1 and CDR2: KGHSH, LQKENI. The CDR3 sequence: CASSRDTEAFF. CDR3 nucleotide sequence: TGTGCCAGCTCACGTGACACTGAAGCTTTCTTT.